A single sample is the source of the 27 T cell receptor beta chains below, sequenced in a study of T cell responses to AZD1222 COVID-19 vaccine. TCRdb's table, derived via immunoSEQ multiplex PCR, lists solely in-frame clones and lacks some. The data contain 200,000 or so clones, over 70% of them singletons. Sequenced here: peripheral blood, sampled on day 0 of MenACWY control vaccination. The receptors were sampled from an adult in good health.

The rearrangement links TRBV19 to TRBJ1-6, with TRBD1 as a possible D gene (5 bases). Germline CDR1 reads LNHDA; CDR2 reads SQIVND (reference sequence). Trimming took 6 bases from V and 0 from J, leaving 9 bases between them. There are 15 residues in the CDR3. The DNA of the CDR3 is TGTGCCAGTAGGGGGGAGAGCTCCTATAATTCACCCCTCCACTTT. Translation: CASRGESSYNSPLHF.

This sequence joins TRBV5-4 and TRBJ1-2; D ambiguous. Germline V gene lookup returns CDR1 SGHNT and CDR2 YYREEE (reference sequence). Trimming removed 3 bases from V and 4 bases from J, with 16 bases in between. CDR3 length: 15 amino acids. The CDR3 region is CASSSKTGTIYGYTF. CDR3 bases: TGTGCCAGCAGCTCAAAGACGGGCACTATCTATGGCTACACCTTC.

This rearrangement joins TRBV19 to TRBJ2-7, with D tentatively TRBD1 or TRBD2 (5 bases each). The CDR3 is 16 amino acids. Between the trimmed V and J ends, which lost 3 bases and 6 bases, there was a span of 21 bases. Germline V CDR1 and CDR2: LNHDA, SQIVND (reference sequence). The CDR3 loop is CASSIRLRGLRGEQYF. The CDR3 nucleotides read TGTGCCAGTAGTATTCGTCTCCGGGGCCTCCGAGGCGAGCAGTACTTC. Looking up the rest from reference TRBV19 and TRBJ2-7 gives the full variable domain: DGGITQSPKYLFRKEGQNVTLSCEQNLNHDAMYWYRQDPGQGLRLIYYSQIVNDFQKGDIAEGYSVSREKKESFPLTVTSAQKNPTAFYLCASSIRLRGLRGEQYFGPGTRLTVT.

The chain employs TRBV30 and TRBJ1-4, with TRBD1 matching over 8 bases. J gave up 4 bases and V 5 bases, and 3 bases lay outside the gene matches. The germline gives CDR1 GTSNPN, CDR2 SVGIG (reference sequence). This CDR3 is 13 amino acids long. Written as DNA, the CDR3 is TGTGCCTGGGGGACAGGCAATAATGAAAAACTGTTTTTT. Translating it yields CAWGTGNNEKLFF.

This chain joins TRBV13 and TRBJ1-2, with D maybe TRBD1 (6 bases). Germline CDR1 reads PRHDT; CDR2 reads FYEKMQ (reference sequence). The CDR3 is 15 amino acids. V gave up 0 bases and J gave up 4 bases, with 12 bases separating them. CDR3 in DNA: TGTGCCAGCAGCTTAGGGAGGGGGTCTACCTATGGCTACACCTTC. As protein: CASSLGRGSTYGYTF.

The gene calls are TRBV6-5 and TRBJ2-2; TRBD1 is a possible D gene (6 bases). Per the germline V gene, CDR1 is MNHEY and CDR2 is SVGAGI. This CDR3 has 14 residues. V was shortened by 5 bases and J by 7 bases, with 14 bases between the two germline ends. The CDR3 DNA reads as TGTGCCAGCAGTCTTACAGGGTTGGGCGGGGAGCTGTTTTTT. The encoded protein is CASSLTGLGGELFF.

The J gene is TRBJ1-5, the V gene TRBV18; a weak D match, TRBD1 (6 bases). The CDR3 totals 14 residues. Trimming cost V 6 bases and J 3 bases, with 12 bases left between them. The V gene's germline CDR1 is KGHSH and CDR2 LQKENI. CDR3 region: CASSLDRYNQPQHF. The CDR3 DNA reads TGTGCCAGCTCCCTAGACAGGTACAATCAGCCCCAGCATTTT.

The chain uses TRBV7-3 and TRBJ2-7; D is tentatively TRBD1 or TRBD2 (7 bases each). The CDR3 runs to 15 residues. Germline CDR1 reads SGHTA; CDR2 reads FQGTGA. Trimming removed 1 base at V and 2 bases at J, with 12 bases between. CDR3 in DNA: TGTGCCAGCAGCTTAAGGCGGGGGACAGCCTACGAGCAGTACTTC. As protein: CASSLRRGTAYEQYF.

The CDR3 reads CASSPGGGVYEQYF. The CDR3 region has the DNA TGTGCCAGCTCACCAGGCGGGGGGGTCTACGAGCAGTACTTC. This chain links TRBV18 with TRBJ2-7; 9 nucleotides agree with TRBD2. Germline V gives CDR1 KGHSH, CDR2 LQKENI. The CDR3 loop spans 14 amino acids. V trimming: 2 bases; J trimming: 3 bases; junction bases outside the gene matches: 2.

This rearrangement joins TRBV27 to TRBJ2-2; 9 nucleotides agree with TRBD2. The CDR3 length is 15 residues. Trimming at V came to 8 bases and at J to 1 base, leaving 5 bases not matched to a gene. In germline, CDR1 is MNHEY, CDR2 SMNVEV (reference sequence). The chain's CDR3 is CASSHSGGNTGELFF. Written as DNA, the CDR3 is TGTGCCAGCTCTCATAGCGGGGGGAACACCGGGGAGCTGTTTTTT.

This clone appeared once. The chain carries TRBV15 and TRBJ2-5; D is uncertain. The germline V gene encodes CDR1 LNHNV and CDR2 YYDKDF (reference sequence). V lost 5 bases, J lost 4 bases, and 5 bases lay in between. The CDR3 extends over 11 amino acids. CDR3 coding DNA: TGTGCCACCAGCCTGACAGAGACCCAGTACTTC. As protein: CATSLTETQYF.

The chain combines TRBV3-1 (or the pseudogene TRBV3-2) with TRBJ2-7, with 10 bases lining up with TRBD2. The CDR3 extends over 17 amino acids. Germline CDR1 and CDR2: LGHDT and YNNKEL (reference sequence). The V and J ends lost 4 bases and 3 bases, in that order; junction bases with no gene match: 12. The CDR3 loop reads CASSPPALAGELYEQYF. DNA of the CDR3: TGTGCCAGCAGCCCCCCAGCTCTAGCGGGGGAGCTCTACGAGCAGTACTTC.

The gene calls are TRBV7-9 and TRBJ2-7; 8 bases match TRBD1. Germline loops: CDR1 SEHNR, CDR2 FQNEAQ (reference sequence). The CDR3 has 15 amino acids. V lost 4 bases to trimming and J lost 1 base; unmatched junction nucleotides: 6. The chain's CDR3 is CASSSETGESYEQYF. The CDR3 nucleotides read TGTGCCAGCAGCTCAGAGACAGGGGAATCCTACGAGCAGTACTTC.

The chain links TRBV5-8 to TRBJ2-6; 7 bases agree with TRBD1. V lost 4 bases, J lost 4 bases, and 11 bases stayed unmatched. The CDR3 totals 17 residues. The germline V gene has CDR1 SGHTS and CDR2 YDEGEE. The CDR3 spells CASSLPTGAVGANVLTF. CDR3 in DNA: TGTGCCAGCAGCCTACCTACAGGGGCAGTCGGGGCCAACGTCCTGACTTTC.

The V and J genes are TRBV28 and TRBJ1-5; D perhaps matches TRBD1 (6 bases). V dropped 4 bases and J dropped 5 bases, with 21 bases sitting between them. The CDR3 is 17 amino acids. The V gene's germline CDR1 is MDHEN and CDR2 SYDVKM. The CDR3, as DNA: TGTGCCAGCAGTTCCCTAGGGGGGACGGTGAGCGATCAGCCCCAGCATTTT. It translates to CASSSLGGTVSDQPQHF.

The chain is built from TRBV21-1 and TRBJ2-6; no DNA check was done on the table's D call, TRBD2. TRBV21-1 is given as a pseudogene. The CDR3 spans 18 residues. CDR3: CASSKNWSQISGANVLTF. The CDR3 nucleotides read TGTGCCAGCAGCAAAAATTGGAGCCAAATCTCTGGGGCCAACGTCCTGACTTTC.

The CDR3 region is CASSLLSASRGVAEAFF. DNA for the CDR3: TGTGCCAGCAGTTTATTGAGCGCGTCTCGGGGTGTCGCTGAAGCTTTCTTT. V gene TRBV28 combines with J gene TRBJ1-1, with no clear D. Germline V lookup: CDR1 MDHEN, CDR2 SYDVKM. Between the trimmed V and J ends, which lost 1 base and 6 bases, there was a span of 21 bases. This CDR3 has 17 residues.

The chain carries TRBV19 and TRBJ2-6, with D tentatively TRBD1 (5 bases). This CDR3 spans 15 amino acids. CDR1 is LNHDA, CDR2 SQIVND, per germline (reference sequence). V dropped 8 bases and J dropped 2 bases, with 13 bases sitting between them. CDR3: CASRGRAAGANVLTF. The CDR3, as DNA: TGTGCCAGTCGTGGCAGGGCGGCTGGGGCCAACGTCCTGACTTTC.

The chain is built from TRBV28 and TRBJ1-5; D gene uncertain. Looked up from germline, CDR1 is MDHEN and CDR2 is SYDVKM. Trimming took off 3 bases at V and 3 bases at J, with 12 bases between the two ends. CDR3 length: 15 amino acids. CDR3 region: CASSFGVPSNQPQHF. The CDR3 DNA sequence: TGTGCCAGCAGTTTTGGGGTCCCCTCCAATCAGCCCCAGCATTTT. Full variable domain (missing parts from reference TRBV28 and TRBJ1-5): DVKVTQSSRYLVKRTGEKVFLECVQDMDHENMFWYRQDPGLGLRLIYFSYDVKMKEKGDIPEGYSVSREKKERFSLILESASTNQTSMYLCASSFGVPSNQPQHFGDGTRLSIL.

The chain is built from TRBV28 and TRBJ2-7; 12 nucleotides line up with TRBD2. The V segment lost 6 bases and the J segment 2 bases; nucleotides outside the gene matches: 5. Germline V CDR1 and CDR2: MDHEN, SYDVKM. CDR3 length equals 15 residues. CDR3 sequence reads: CASSPGLAGAYEQYF. The DNA for the CDR3 is TGTGCCAGCAGCCCGGGACTAGCGGGTGCCTACGAGCAGTACTTC.

The CDR3 DNA sequence: TGTGCCACCAGTGACCCTACTAGGGGGGCAGATACGCAGTATTTT. Protein: CATSDPTRGADTQYF. The chain recombines TRBV24-1 with TRBJ2-3; D may match TRBD1 or TRBD2 (6 bases each). The V end was cut by 4 bases, the J end by 4 bases, with 14 bases between. This CDR3 is 15 amino acids long. Germline assignment: CDR1 KGHDR and CDR2 SFDVKD.

The J gene is TRBJ2-7, the V gene TRBV27, with TRBD2 matching over 10 bases. CDR3 length: 13 residues. Germline CDR1 and CDR2: MNHEY and SMNVEV (reference sequence). Trimming cost V 8 bases and J 2 bases; bases outside gene matches: 3. The CDR3 sequence is CASATSGPYEQYF. In DNA, the CDR3 is TGTGCCAGCGCGACTAGCGGGCCCTACGAGCAGTACTTC.

The chain combines TRBV5-1 with TRBJ2-1, with 12 bases lining up with TRBD2. V shed 0 bases, J shed 2 bases, and the junction held 3 bases outside the gene matches. This CDR3 contains 17 residues. CDR1 and CDR2 (germline): SGHRS, YFSETQ. The CDR3 spells CASSLAGLAGPYNEQFF. CDR3 sequence (DNA): TGCGCCAGCAGCTTGGCGGGACTAGCGGGCCCCTACAATGAGCAGTTCTTC.

The chain employs TRBV6-6 and TRBJ2-2; TRBD2 aligns across 8 bases. CDR3 size: 18 residues. V was clipped by 5 bases and J by 6 bases; unmatched bases: 17. Germline CDR1 and CDR2: MNHNY and SVGAGI (reference sequence). CDR3: CASSPTNRGGGPAGELFF. CDR3 nucleotides: TGTGCCAGCAGTCCTACCAACCGGGGGGGAGGGCCAGCCGGGGAGCTGTTTTTT.

This clone was found once. This chain uses TRBV6-5 with TRBJ2-7; D remains ambiguous. Germline CDR1 MNHEY, CDR2 SVGAGI. The CDR3 extends over 15 amino acids. Trimming pared 7 bases from V and 1 base from J, leaving 17 bases between. DNA for the CDR3: TGTGCCAGCACCGTAAATTACGGGTCTTCCTACGAGCAGTACTTC. Its translation is CASTVNYGSSYEQYF.

This chain uses TRBV29-1 with TRBJ1-2; TRBD1 agrees at 7 bases. Germline V lookup: CDR1 SQVTM, CDR2 ANQGSEA. J was trimmed by 7 bases and V by 4 bases; bases with no gene match: 9. The CDR3 runs 13 residues. The CDR3 protein is CSVARDSWRGYTF. CDR3 DNA: TGCAGCGTTGCCCGGGACAGCTGGCGTGGCTACACCTTC.

This chain links TRBV19 with TRBJ2-3; possible D gene TRBD1, 6 bases. Trimming left V 5 bases short and J 2 bases short, with 17 bases between. From germline, CDR1 is LNHDA and CDR2 SQIVND (reference sequence). The CDR3 is made up of 16 amino acids. As DNA, the CDR3 is TGTGCCAGTAGTCGGCGCACAGGGACCCCCACAGATACGCAGTATTTT. It is translated as CASSRRTGTPTDTQYF. The variable domain in full, with the rest retrieved from reference TRBV19 and TRBJ2-3, is DGGITQSPKYLFRKEGQNVTLSCEQNLNHDAMYWYRQDPGQGLRLIYYSQIVNDFQKGDIAEGYSVSREKKESFPLTVTSAQKNPTAFYLCASSRRTGTPTDTQYFGPGTRLTVL.